This section outlines one TCR beta chain sequence together with its context. Its antigen remains undetermined. No base-level quality is on record; no much larger clone is a single base apart. This entry is derived from a study of blood T cell repertoires in COVID-19 (dated by TCRdb to the early 2020s). With regard to the full study: Samples covering the acute and convalescent phases of COVID-19 were provided by collaborators in the United States, Italy and Spain. Subjects who had been exposed to COVID-19, were actively infected with it, or had recovered from it provided the deeply sampled blood TCRbeta repertoires that made up the dataset. The samples were drawn from two sources: the first 160 participants of the ongoing ImmuneRACE study, and 1,254 subjects contributed by 6 global collaborators. The prospective study material was composed of cDNA or gDNA derived from T cells, B-cell-depleted T cells, or PBMCs. Nearly every sample came with metadata listing a de-identified subject ID, COVID-19 status, age in years and sex. Where available, HLA class I and class II types were obtained from metadata supplied by the sample provider rather than from assay-based typing. The repertoires were released in a freely available public database meant as a resource for research on the immune response to SARS-CoV-2. Results and caveats for the whole study, not just this receptor: The amount of clinical and demographic metadata varied by source and participant and was provided uncurated.

Collaborating institutions collected whole blood in K2EDTA tubes following their own protocols. For TCRbeta analysis, collaborator samples were shipped as frozen whole blood, as isolated PBMCs, or as DNA extracted from either sample type. TCRbeta CDR3 regions were amplified from genomic DNA by means of the immunoSEQ Assay, a bias-controlled multiplex PCR. The authors processed their data as follows. Within the assay, amplification of reference gene primers was used to estimate how many nucleated cells each sample contained. Sequence reads were collapsed and filtered to measure the absolute abundance of every unique TCRbeta CDR3 rearrangement. For each sample, productive Simpson clonality was calculated by taking the square root of Simpson's diversity index across productive rearrangements. This immuneACCESS table, as held by TCRdb, lists in-frame sequences with V and J called but not all clones. Of the missing ones, under half trace to an unresolved V gene in checked studies; the others have no known cause. Clonal size and the V and J genes are those of that table, whereas D and trimming came from the DNA. The sample table lists approximately 300,000 clones, over 80% of them with a count of one. The ten largest clones represent roughly 3.9% of the sample.

This receptor was identified in a woman in her thirties or forties with acute or convalescent COVID-19. Sequencing input: peripheral blood.

The bases are TGTGCCAGCAGCCAAACGGGGGGCTCCGGTTCACCCCTCCACTTT. It codes for CASSQTGGSGSPLHF. The V and J genes are TRBV7-3 and TRBJ1-6; the D region possibly corresponds to TRBD1 (6 bases align). V gives up 5 bases and J gives up 9 bases, and the segment between their germline ends measures 17 bases. CDR1 SGHTA and CDR2 FQGTGA were looked up in the germline V gene. The CDR3, cysteine through phenylalanine, is 15 amino acids long. Only CDR3 DNA remains: 45 bases, in frame from the first base.